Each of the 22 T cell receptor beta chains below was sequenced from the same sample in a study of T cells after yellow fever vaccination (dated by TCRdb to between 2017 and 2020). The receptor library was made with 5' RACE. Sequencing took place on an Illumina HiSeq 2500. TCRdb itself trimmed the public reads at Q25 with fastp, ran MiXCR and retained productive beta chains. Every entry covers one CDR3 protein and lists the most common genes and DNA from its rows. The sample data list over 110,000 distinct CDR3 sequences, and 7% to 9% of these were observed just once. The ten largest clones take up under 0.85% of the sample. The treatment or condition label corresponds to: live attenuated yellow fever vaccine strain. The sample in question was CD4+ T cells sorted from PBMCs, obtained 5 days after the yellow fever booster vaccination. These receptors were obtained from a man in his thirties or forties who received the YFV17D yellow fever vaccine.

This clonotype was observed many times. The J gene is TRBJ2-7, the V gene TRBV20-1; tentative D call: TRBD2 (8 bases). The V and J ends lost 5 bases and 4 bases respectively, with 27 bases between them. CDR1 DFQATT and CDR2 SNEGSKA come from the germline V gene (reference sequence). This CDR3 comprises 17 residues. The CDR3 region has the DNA TGCAGTGCTGCCGGGACAGACACTAGCGGCTATACGTACGAGCAGTACTTC. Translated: CSAAGTDTSGYTYEQYF.

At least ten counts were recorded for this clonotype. The CDR3 sequence is CASSYNPSGINEQFF. Written as DNA, the CDR3 is TGTGCCAGCAGCTACAACCCTAGCGGGATCAATGAGCAGTTCTTC. This chain connects TRBV6-4 to TRBJ2-1, with 9 bases aligning to TRBD2. The CDR3 totals 15 residues. The V segment lost 6 bases and the J segment 6 bases; nucleotides outside the gene matches: 9. CDR1 is MRHNA and CDR2 is SNTAGT in the germline V gene.

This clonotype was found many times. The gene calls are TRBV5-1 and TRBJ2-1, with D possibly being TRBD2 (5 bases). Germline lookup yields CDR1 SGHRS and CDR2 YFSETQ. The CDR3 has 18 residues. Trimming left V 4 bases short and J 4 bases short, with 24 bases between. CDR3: CASSGMGTDLASYNEQFF. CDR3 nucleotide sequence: TGCGCCAGCAGCGGCATGGGCACCGACCTAGCCTCATACAATGAGCAGTTCTTC.

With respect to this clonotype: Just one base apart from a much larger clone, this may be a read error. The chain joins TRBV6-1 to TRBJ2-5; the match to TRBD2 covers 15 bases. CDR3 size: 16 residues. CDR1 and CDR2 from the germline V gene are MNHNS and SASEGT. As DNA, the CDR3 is TGTGTCAGCAGTCCGGGACTAGCGGGAGGTCAGGAGACCCAGTACTTC. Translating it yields CVSSPGLAGGQETQYF.

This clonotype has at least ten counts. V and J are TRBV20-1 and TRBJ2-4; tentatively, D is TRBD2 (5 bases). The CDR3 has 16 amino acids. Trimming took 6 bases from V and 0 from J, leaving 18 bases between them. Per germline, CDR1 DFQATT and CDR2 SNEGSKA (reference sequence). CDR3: CSAARLDFVAKNIQYF. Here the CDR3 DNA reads TGCAGTGCCGCTAGGTTGGACTTCGTAGCCAAAAACATTCAGTACTTC.

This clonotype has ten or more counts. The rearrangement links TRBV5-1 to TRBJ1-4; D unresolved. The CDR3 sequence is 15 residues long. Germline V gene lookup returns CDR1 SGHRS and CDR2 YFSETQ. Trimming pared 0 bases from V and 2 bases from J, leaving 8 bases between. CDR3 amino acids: CASSLGVTTNEKLFF. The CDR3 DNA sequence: TGCGCCAGCAGCTTGGGAGTTACCACTAATGAAAAACTGTTTTTT.

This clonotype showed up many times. The CDR3 DNA sequence: TGTGCCAGCAGTTTAAGCAGGGGGCTTGAGAATGAGCAGTTCTTC. Translated: CASSLSRGLENEQFF. The chain is built from TRBV12-3 or TRBV12-4 and TRBJ2-1; 8 bases agree with TRBD1. V shed 2 bases, J shed 7 bases, and the junction held 7 bases outside the gene matches. There are 15 residues in the CDR3.

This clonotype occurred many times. The CDR3 sequence: CSASQGASNEQFF. The CDR3 bases are TGCAGTGCTTCCCAGGGGGCATCGAATGAGCAGTTCTTC. The V gene is TRBV20-1, the J gene TRBJ2-1, with 8 bases matching TRBD1. J was trimmed by 7 bases and V by 5 bases; bases with no gene match: 7. CDR3 length: 13 residues. Germline V gene lookup returns CDR1 DFQATT and CDR2 SNEGSKA (reference sequence).

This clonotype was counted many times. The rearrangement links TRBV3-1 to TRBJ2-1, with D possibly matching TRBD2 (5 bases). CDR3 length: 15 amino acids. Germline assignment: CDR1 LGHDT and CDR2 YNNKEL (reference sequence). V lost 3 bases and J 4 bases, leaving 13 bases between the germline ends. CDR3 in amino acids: CASSQPTRKYNEQFF. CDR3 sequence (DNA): TGTGCCAGCAGCCAGCCAACTAGAAAGTACAATGAGCAGTTCTTC.

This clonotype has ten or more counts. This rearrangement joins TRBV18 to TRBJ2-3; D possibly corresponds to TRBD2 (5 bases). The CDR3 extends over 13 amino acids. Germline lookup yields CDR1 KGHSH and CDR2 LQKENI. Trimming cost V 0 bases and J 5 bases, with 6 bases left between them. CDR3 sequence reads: CASSPPGLDTQYF. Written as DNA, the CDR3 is TGTGCCAGCTCACCACCCGGACTAGATACGCAGTATTTT.

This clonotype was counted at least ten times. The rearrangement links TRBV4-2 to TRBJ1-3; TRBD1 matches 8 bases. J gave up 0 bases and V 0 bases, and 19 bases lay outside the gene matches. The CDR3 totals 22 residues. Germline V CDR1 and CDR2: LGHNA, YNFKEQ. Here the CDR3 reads CASSQDGFAGGIFRTSGNTIYF. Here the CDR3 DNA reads TGTGCCAGCAGCCAAGATGGTTTCGCAGGGGGCATTTTTAGGACCTCTGGAAACACCATATATTTT.

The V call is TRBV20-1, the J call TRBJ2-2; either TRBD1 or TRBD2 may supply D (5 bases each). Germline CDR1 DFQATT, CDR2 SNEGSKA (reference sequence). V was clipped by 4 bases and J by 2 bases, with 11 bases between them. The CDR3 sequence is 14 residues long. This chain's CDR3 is CSAIRDGNTGELFF. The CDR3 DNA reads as TGCAGTGCTATCCGGGACGGAAACACCGGGGAGCTGTTTTTT.

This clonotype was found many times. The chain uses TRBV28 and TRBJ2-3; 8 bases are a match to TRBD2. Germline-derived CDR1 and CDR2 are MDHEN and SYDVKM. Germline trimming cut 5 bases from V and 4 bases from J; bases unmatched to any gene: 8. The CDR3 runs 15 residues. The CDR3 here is CASSVGAGGSDTQYF. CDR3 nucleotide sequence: TGTGCCAGCAGTGTAGGTGCGGGAGGTTCAGATACGCAGTATTTT.

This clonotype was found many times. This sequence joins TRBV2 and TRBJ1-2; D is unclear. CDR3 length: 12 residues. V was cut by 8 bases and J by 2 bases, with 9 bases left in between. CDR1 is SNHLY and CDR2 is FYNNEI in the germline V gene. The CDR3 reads CASSAGNYGYTF. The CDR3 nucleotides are TGTGCCAGCTCGGCCGGGAACTATGGCTACACCTTC. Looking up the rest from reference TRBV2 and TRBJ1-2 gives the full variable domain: EPEVTQTPSHQVTQMGQEVILRCVPISNHLYFYWYRQILGQKVEFLVSFYNNEISEKSEIFDDQFSVERPDGSNFTLKIRSTKLEDSAMYFCASSAGNYGYTFGSGTRLTVV.

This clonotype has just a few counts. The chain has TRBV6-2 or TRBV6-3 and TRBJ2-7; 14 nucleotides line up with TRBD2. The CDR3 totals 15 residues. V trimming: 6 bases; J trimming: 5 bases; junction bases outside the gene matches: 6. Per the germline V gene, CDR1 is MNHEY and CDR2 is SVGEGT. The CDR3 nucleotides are TGTGCCAGCAGACCGGGACTAGCGGGAGTCCACGAGCAGTACTTC. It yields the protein CASRPGLAGVHEQYF.

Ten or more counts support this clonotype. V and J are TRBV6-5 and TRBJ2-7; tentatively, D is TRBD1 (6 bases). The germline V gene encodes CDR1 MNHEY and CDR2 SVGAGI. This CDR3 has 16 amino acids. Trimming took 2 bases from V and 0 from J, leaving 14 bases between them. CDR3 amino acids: CASSYPNRVDSYEQYF. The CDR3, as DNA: TGTGCCAGCAGTTACCCTAACAGGGTTGACTCCTACGAGCAGTACTTC.

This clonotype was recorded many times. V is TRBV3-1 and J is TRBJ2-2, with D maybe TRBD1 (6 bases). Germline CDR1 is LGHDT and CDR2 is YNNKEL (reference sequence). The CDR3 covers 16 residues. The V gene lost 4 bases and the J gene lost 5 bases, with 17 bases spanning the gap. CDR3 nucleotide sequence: TGTGCCAGCAGCCCAGGGGCGAGCTTTAGAACCGGGGAGCTGTTTTTT. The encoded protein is CASSPGASFRTGELFF.

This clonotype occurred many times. The chain's CDR3 is CASIGSGAETQYF. CDR3 nucleotide sequence: TGTGCCAGCATCGGTTCAGGGGCGGAGACCCAGTACTTC. This chain joins TRBV6-2 or TRBV6-3 and TRBJ2-5; perhaps TRBD1 as D (6 bases). This CDR3 spans 13 amino acids. Germline values: CDR1 MNHEY, CDR2 SVGEGT. The V end lost 7 bases, the J end lost 5 bases, and 14 bases lay between the germline ends.

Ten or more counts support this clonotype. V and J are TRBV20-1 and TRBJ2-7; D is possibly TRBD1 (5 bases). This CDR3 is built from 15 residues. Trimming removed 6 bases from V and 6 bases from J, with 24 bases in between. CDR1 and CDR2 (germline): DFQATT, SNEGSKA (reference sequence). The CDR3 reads CSAKKGRAGGVEQYF. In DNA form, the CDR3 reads TGCAGTGCGAAAAAGGGGCGAGCAGGTGGTGTCGAGCAGTACTTC.

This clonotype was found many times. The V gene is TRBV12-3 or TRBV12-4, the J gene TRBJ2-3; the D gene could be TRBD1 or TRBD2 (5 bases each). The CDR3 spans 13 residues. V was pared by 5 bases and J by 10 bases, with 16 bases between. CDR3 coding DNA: TGTGCCAGCAGTGGAGACCGTCGAGGGGCGCAGTATTTT. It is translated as CASSGDRRGAQYF.

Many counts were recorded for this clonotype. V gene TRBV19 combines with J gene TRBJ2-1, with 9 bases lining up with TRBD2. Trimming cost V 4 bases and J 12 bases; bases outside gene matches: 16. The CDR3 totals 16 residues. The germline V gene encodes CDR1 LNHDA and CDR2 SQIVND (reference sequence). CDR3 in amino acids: CASSTTLFAAGGGQFF. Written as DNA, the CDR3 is TGTGCCAGTAGTACCACTCTCTTTGCAGCGGGAGGCGGGCAGTTCTTC.

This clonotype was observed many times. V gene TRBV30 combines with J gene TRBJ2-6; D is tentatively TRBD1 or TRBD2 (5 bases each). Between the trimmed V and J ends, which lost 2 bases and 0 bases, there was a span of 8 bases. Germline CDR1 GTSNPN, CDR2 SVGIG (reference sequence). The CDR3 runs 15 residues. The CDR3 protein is CAWSMGTSGANVLTF. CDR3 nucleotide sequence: TGTGCCTGGAGTATGGGGACCTCTGGGGCCAACGTCCTGACTTTC. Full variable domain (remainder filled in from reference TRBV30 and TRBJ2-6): SQTIHQWPATLVQPVGSPLSLECTVEGTSNPNLYWYRQAAGRGLQLLFYSVGIGQISSEVPQNLSASRPQDRQFILSSKKLLLSDSGFYLCAWSMGTSGANVLTFGAGSRLTVL.